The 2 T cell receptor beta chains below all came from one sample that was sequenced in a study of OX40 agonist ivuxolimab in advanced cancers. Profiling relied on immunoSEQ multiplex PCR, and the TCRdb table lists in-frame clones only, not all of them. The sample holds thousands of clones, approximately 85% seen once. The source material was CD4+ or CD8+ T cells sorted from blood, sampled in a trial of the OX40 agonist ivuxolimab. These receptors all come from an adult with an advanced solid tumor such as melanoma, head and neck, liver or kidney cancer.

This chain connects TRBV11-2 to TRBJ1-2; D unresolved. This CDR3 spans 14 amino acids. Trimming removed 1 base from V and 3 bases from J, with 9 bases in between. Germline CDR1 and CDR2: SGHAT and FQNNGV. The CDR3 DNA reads TGTGCCAGCAGCTTAGGTAGGAGCCACTATGGCTACACCTTC. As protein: CASSLGRSHYGYTF.

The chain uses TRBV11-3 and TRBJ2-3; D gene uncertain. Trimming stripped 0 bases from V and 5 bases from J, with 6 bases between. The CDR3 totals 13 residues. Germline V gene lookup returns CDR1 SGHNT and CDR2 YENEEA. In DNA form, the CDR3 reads TGTGCCAGCAGCTTAGAGAGAAGAGATACGCAGTATTTT. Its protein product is CASSLERRDTQYF. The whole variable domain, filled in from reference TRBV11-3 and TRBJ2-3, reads EAGVVQSPRYKIIEKKQPVAFWCNPISGHNTLYWYLQNLGQGPELLIRYENEEAVDDSQLPKDRFSAERLKGVDSTLKIQPAELGDSAVYLCASSLERRDTQYFGPGTRLTVL.